Sequencing of this TCR beta chain was carried out in a study of T-cell reconstitution after alpha-beta-depleted transplantation in children. Germline V gene lookup returns CDR1 SEHNR and CDR2 FQNEAQ (reference sequence). V was pared by 5 bases and J by 4 bases, with 8 bases of the junction left unmatched. CDR3 length: 15 amino acids. This clonotype was counted ten times or more. The antigen is not known. Unique molecular identifiers were incorporated during preparation of the TCRbeta library. TCRdb reanalysed the PCR reads using MiXCR and keeps one entry per CDR3 protein. This table has 90,000 to 120,000 distinct CDR3 sequences, roughly 6.1% appearing once. Study findings and constraints: The study traced high day-60 TCRbeta diversity in some patients to surviving recipient T cells and thymic progenitors. Reportedly, alpha-beta T cells present about two months post-transplant originated from several hundred expanded clones of graft origin. Newly produced T cells mostly accounted for T-cell counts and diversity one year post-transplant.

Material: PBMCs, mostly from graft donor cells, obtained 360 days after TCRalphabeta/CD19-depleted stem cell transplant. The clonotype was recovered from a male patient between 2 and 15 years old who had a stem cell transplant for acute lymphoblastic leukemia, so the T cells may come from the graft donor. The rearrangement joins TRBV7-9 to TRBJ2-7, with 10 bases lining up with TRBD1. The CDR3 bases are TGTGCCAGCAGCGCCTATCCGGGACAGGGGTACGAGCAGTACTTC. As protein: CASSAYPGQGYEQYF.